This T cell receptor beta chain emerged from a study of OX40 agonist ivuxolimab in advanced cancers. V was clipped by 5 bases and J by 4 bases, with 14 bases between them. Germline-derived CDR1 and CDR2 are ENHRY and SYGVKD. The CDR3 runs 14 residues. Concerning this clone itself: Its antigen is unidentified.

The study, taken as a whole, reports: Partial responders at 0.1-3.0 mg/kg had among the lowest clonal expansion. Compared with CD4+, CD8+ T cells on average had more expanded clones. Both blood CD4+ and CD8+ T cells showed clonal growth by week 6 at 0.1 to 3.0 mg/kg.

Libraries were prepared by immunoSEQ multiplex PCR; TCRdb keeps only in-frame clonotypes and omits some of them. The data show 60,000 to 65,000 clones, around 87% seen once. The investigators sampled blood at baseline, at cycle 4 day 1, and at cycle 7 day 1. The source of this sequence is an adult with an advanced solid tumor such as melanoma, head and neck, liver or kidney cancer. Sequenced material: CD4+ or CD8+ T cells sorted from blood, taken in a trial of the OX40 agonist ivuxolimab. The chain combines TRBV10-3 with TRBJ1-1; perhaps TRBD1 as D (5 bases). DNA for the CDR3: TGTGCCATCAGTAAAATTCAGGGTATCACTGAAGCTTTCTTT. Its translation: CAISKIQGITEAFF.